The entry that follows covers one TCR beta chain sequence. 60 Vbeta and 13 Jbeta primers were used in PCR. Clones were read by immunoSEQ multiplex PCR, and TCRdb kept only the in-frame ones, dropping some. The profile covers some 91,000 clones, with roughly nine tenths appearing a single time and roughly 9% taken by the ten largest. This CDR3 region has 13 residues. V was trimmed by 8 bases and J by 5 bases, leaving 16 bases between them. Germline V gene lookup returns CDR1 ENHRY and CDR2 SYGVKD. This record belongs to a study of cytomegalovirus exposure and HLA in healthy donors. The receptor was derived from a man aged 30 to 45 in good health and CMV-seropositive. The sequenced sample consisted of PBMCs. The chain uses TRBV10-3 and TRBJ2-7, with D tentatively TRBD2 (6 bases). CDR3 coding DNA: TGTGCCATCGCGGCGGGAAGGTCGCACGAGCAGTACTTC. Amino acid sequence: CAIAAGRSHEQYF.